A selection of T cell receptor beta chains follows, all from one sample in a study of blood T cell repertoires in COVID-19. Sequenced by immunoSEQ multiplex PCR; TCRdb stores in-frame clones only, minus some. The sample carries over 100,000 clones, more than 85% recorded once. Sequencing used peripheral blood. These receptors came from a man aged 55 to 70 with COVID-19, enrolled during active disease. Each CDR3 is given with its conserved first and last residue. D genes are given only for firm matches. Size is stated for part of the rows, as once, few or many counts, or as a class when the clone is expanded.

clone_size,cdr3_length,j_call,d_call,v_call,cdr3_aa,cdr3_nt
.,15,TRBJ1-5,.,TRBV7-2,CASSSDSSSNQPQHF,TGTGCCAGCAGCTCGGACAGCTCTAGCAATCAGCCCCAGCATTTT
.,15,TRBJ1-2,TRBD1,TRBV4-2,CASSQERGRLYGYTF,TGTGCCAGCAGCCAAGAGAGGGGGCGGTTATATGGCTACACCTTC
.,15,TRBJ1-5,.,TRBV2,CASSEQVISNQPQHF,TGTGCCAGCAGTGAACAGGTCATAAGCAATCAGCCCCAGCATTTT
once,13,TRBJ1-2,.,TRBV2,CASSESRNYGYTF,TGTGCCAGCAGTGAAAGCAGGAACTATGGCTACACCTTC
.,14,TRBJ2-3,.,TRBV21-1,CASSPRRATDTQYF,TGTGCCAGCAGCCCGCGCAGGGCCACAGATACGCAGTATTTT
.,15,TRBJ1-1,.,TRBV7-2,CASSPGEPRGTEAFF,TGTGCCAGCAGCCCAGGGGAGCCCCGGGGTACTGAAGCTTTCTTT
.,14,TRBJ1-3,TRBD1,TRBV19,CASSQGQPGNTIYF,TGTGCCAGTAGCCAGGGACAGCCTGGAAACACCATATATTTT
.,13,TRBJ1-1,.,TRBV24-1,CATSTGVNTEAFF,TGTGCCACCAGTACGGGAGTGAACACTGAAGCTTTCTTT
.,16,TRBJ1-1,.,TRBV28,CASSPAGVGMNTEAFF,TGTGCCAGCAGCCCGGCGGGGGTGGGGATGAACACTGAAGCTTTCTTT
.,14,TRBJ1-2,TRBD1,TRBV9,CASSALQGAGGYTF,TGTGCCAGCAGCGCCCTACAGGGGGCGGGGGGCTACACCTTC
.,16,TRBJ2-2,.,TRBV4-1,CASSQGWESNTGELFF,TGCGCCAGCAGCCAAGGGTGGGAGTCGAACACCGGGGAGCTGTTTTTT
.,13,TRBJ1-2,TRBD1,TRBV12-3/TRBV12-4,CASSSRGGFGYTF,TGTGCCAGTAGTTCCCGAGGGGGCTTCGGCTACACCTTC
.,15,TRBJ1-2,TRBD1,TRBV28,CASSRPGDSAYGYTF,TGTGCCAGCAGCCGGCCTGGGGACAGCGCCTATGGCTACACCTTC
.,14,TRBJ1-2,TRBD1,TRBV11-2,CASSRDRVLDGYTF,TGTGCCAGCAGCCGAGACAGGGTGTTGGATGGCTACACCTTC
.,18,TRBJ2-3,TRBD2,TRBV9,CASSESLLAGGSTDTQYF,TGTGCCAGCAGCGAAAGTCTACTAGCGGGGGGCAGCACAGATACGCAGTATTTT
.,15,TRBJ1-5,.,TRBV7-2,CASSLYPGNNQPQHF,TGTGCCAGCAGCTTATATCCGGGAAACAATCAGCCCCAGCATTTT
.,14,TRBJ1-6,.,TRBV7-9,CASSFGGYNSPLHF,TGTGCCAGCAGCTTCGGGGGGTACAACTCACCCCTCCACTTT
.,14,TRBJ2-7,TRBD1,TRBV5-6,CASSLKGGAYEQYF,TGTGCCAGCAGCCTAAAAGGGGGCGCCTACGAGCAGTACTTC
.,14,TRBJ1-1,.,TRBV21-1,CASTIDGHLWGAFF,TGTGCCAGCACAATAGACGGACATCTTTGGGGAGCTTTCTTT
.,15,TRBJ1-1,TRBD1,TRBV6-5,CASSYSGAGTGEAFF,TGTGCCAGCAGTTATTCGGGGGCGGGGACAGGGGAAGCTTTCTTT
.,17,TRBJ2-6,.,TRBV4-1,CASREGDSFSGANVLTF,TGCGCCAGCAGGGAGGGGGACAGTTTCTCTGGGGCCAACGTCCTGACTTTC
.,12,TRBJ2-1,.,TRBV27,CASSLSGGEQFF,TGTGCCAGCAGTTTATCGGGGGGTGAGCAGTTCTTC
.,17,TRBJ1-4,TRBD1,TRBV7-9,CASSLYGQGLGNEKLFF,TGTGCCAGCAGCTTATACGGACAGGGGTTGGGGAATGAAAAACTGTTTTTT
.,14,TRBJ2-7,.,TRBV13,CASSFGGGEDEQYF,TGTGCCAGCAGCTTTGGTGGAGGGGAGGACGAGCAGTACTTC